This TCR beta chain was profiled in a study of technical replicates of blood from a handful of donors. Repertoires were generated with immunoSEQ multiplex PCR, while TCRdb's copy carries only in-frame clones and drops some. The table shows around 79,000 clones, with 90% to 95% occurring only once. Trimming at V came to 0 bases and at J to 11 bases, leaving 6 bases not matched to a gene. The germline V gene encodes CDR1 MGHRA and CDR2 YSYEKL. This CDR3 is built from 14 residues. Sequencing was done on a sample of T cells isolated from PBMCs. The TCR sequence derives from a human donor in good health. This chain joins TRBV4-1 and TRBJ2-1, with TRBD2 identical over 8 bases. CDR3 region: CASSQDPGGGKQFF. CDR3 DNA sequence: TGCGCCAGCAGCCAAGATCCGGGAGGGGGAAAGCAGTTCTTC.